Below, one T cell receptor beta chain is given with its context. Possible read error: a much larger clone is one base away. This record comes from a study of blood T cells in healthy people across ages. A J-beta primer mix and a sample-barcoded 5' primer were used in a second PCR of roughly 7 to 12 cycles. TCRdb analysed the 5' RACE reads with MiXCR anew, one entry per CDR3 protein. The sample includes roughly 700,000 distinct CDR3 sequences, less than 40% of them seen just once. This TCR was recovered from an elderly woman in good health. The sample taken for sequencing was blood.

The CDR3 loop reads CASSSGRGRETQYF. The CDR3, as DNA: TGTGCCAGCAGCTCGGGACGAGGGCGTGAGACCCAGTACTTC. The rearrangement links TRBV28 to TRBJ2-5, with D perhaps given as TRBD1 or TRBD2 (5 bases each). In germline, CDR1 is MDHEN, CDR2 SYDVKM. Between the trimmed V and J ends, which lost 6 bases and 5 bases, there was a span of 16 bases. CDR3 length: 14 amino acids.